A single sample gave rise to the 22 T cell receptor beta chains below, sequenced in a study of cytomegalovirus exposure and HLA in healthy donors. Amplification used 60 Vbeta primers and 13 Jbeta primers. The data were produced by immunoSEQ multiplex PCR, yet TCRdb's version contains in-frame clones alone and is incomplete. The sample records some 150,000 clones, approximately 80% being singletons. Material for sequencing was PBMCs. The receptor source for this set is a woman aged 50 to 65 in good health and CMV-seronegative.

The genes are TRBV27 and TRBJ1-6, with D maybe TRBD1 (5 bases). V was clipped by 5 bases and J by 10 bases, with 24 bases between them. Germline loops: CDR1 MNHEY, CDR2 SMNVEV (reference sequence). This CDR3 contains 17 residues. The CDR3 DNA reads as TGTGCCAGCAGTCGCCAGCGGGCAGGGTGGGGGAGATCACCCCTCCACTTT. This gives the protein CASSRQRAGWGRSPLHF.

The chain carries TRBV19 and TRBJ2-1; 9 positions agree with TRBD1. Germline CDR1 and CDR2: LNHDA and SQIVND (reference sequence). V gave up 4 bases and J gave up 8 bases; unmatched junction bases: 12. The CDR3 sequence is 16 residues long. CDR3 DNA: TGTGCCAGTAGTAGCCAACGGGACAGGGACCAAGATGAGCAGTTCTTC. Translation gives CASSSQRDRDQDEQFF.

V gene TRBV5-1 combines with J gene TRBJ1-5; the D is unclear. V dropped 1 base and J dropped 0 bases, with 8 bases sitting between them. This CDR3 is built from 15 residues. The V gene's germline CDR1 is SGHRS and CDR2 YFSETQ. As DNA, the CDR3 is TGCGCCAGCAGCTTGACTACGGGTAGCAATCAGCCCCAGCATTTT. This sequence encodes CASSLTTGSNQPQHF. The variable domain in full, completed from reference TRBV5-1 and TRBJ1-5, reads KAGVTQTPRYLIKTRGQQVTLSCSPISGHRSVSWYQQTPGQGLQFLFEYFSETQRNKGNFPGRFSGRQFSNSRSEMNVSTLELGDSALYLCASSLTTGSNQPQHFGDGTRLSIL.

The chain joins TRBV4-2 to TRBJ2-5; TRBD1 matches at 7 bases. The CDR3 consists of 16 residues. With 0 bases clipped from V and 4 bases from J, the junction kept 8 bases outside the gene matches. CDR1 LGHNA and CDR2 YNFKEQ come from the germline V gene. The CDR3 loop is CASSQERAGGRETQYF. As DNA, the CDR3 is TGTGCCAGCAGCCAAGAAAGGGCAGGGGGTAGAGAGACCCAGTACTTC.

The V call is TRBV6-5, the J call TRBJ1-2; 7 nucleotides agree with TRBD1. Germline-derived CDR1 and CDR2 are MNHEY and SVGAGI. The CDR3 has 14 residues. Trimming at V came to 7 bases and at J to 2 bases, leaving 7 bases not matched to a gene. The CDR3 DNA reads as TGTGCCAGCACCAAGGGGGCAGGGAACTATGGCTACACCTTC. Its protein is CASTKGAGNYGYTF.

V gene TRBV10-1 combines with J gene TRBJ2-7, with 9 bases lining up with TRBD1. The CDR3 covers 17 residues. The junction had 13 bases not matched to a gene; V was cut back by 0 bases and J by 7 bases. Germline CDR1 reads WNHNN; CDR2 reads SYGVQD (reference sequence). CDR3 sequence reads: CASSESEQGAPVWEQYF. CDR3 DNA: TGCGCCAGCAGTGAGTCAGAACAGGGGGCGCCGGTCTGGGAGCAGTACTTC.

The gene calls are TRBV6-4 and TRBJ1-3; D remains unclear. This CDR3 has 16 residues. Between the trimmed V and J ends, which lost 6 bases and 0 bases, there was a span of 15 bases. Germline V gene lookup returns CDR1 MRHNA and CDR2 SNTAGT. Written as DNA, the CDR3 is TGTGCCAGCAGCGACATACCGGTTTACTCTGGAAACACCATATATTTT. Translated: CASSDIPVYSGNTIYF.

This clone was recorded only once. A junction end diverges from the germline sequence, so it may reflect a read error. Other DNA variants within this sample encode the same CDR3. The gene calls are TRBV19 and TRBJ1-1; unclear D gene. Per germline, CDR1 LNHDA and CDR2 SQIVND (reference sequence). The CDR3 runs 13 residues. CDR3 DNA sequence: TGCGCCAGTAGTATCGACTGGAGCACTGAAGCTTTCTTT. Translating it yields CASSIDWSTEAFF.

The chain links TRBV6-5 to TRBJ2-1; tentative D call: TRBD2 (5 bases). The germline V gene encodes CDR1 MNHEY and CDR2 SVGAGI. V lost 10 bases and J 9 bases, leaving 16 bases between the germline ends. The CDR3 length is 12 residues. The CDR3 bases are TGTGCCACCTGGGAGAGGGCCGGTGAGCAGTTCTTC. Translating it yields CATWERAGEQFF.

The chain joins TRBV19 to TRBJ1-1; D may be TRBD1 (6 bases). Germline-derived CDR1 and CDR2 are LNHDA and SQIVND (reference sequence). The V and J ends lost 5 bases and 5 bases respectively, with 15 bases between them. There are 14 residues in the CDR3. The CDR3 loop reads CASSAAGVRTEAFF. As DNA, the CDR3 is TGTGCCAGTAGTGCGGCAGGGGTCCGGACTGAAGCTTTCTTT. The full variable domain, its missing parts supplied by reference TRBV19 and TRBJ1-1, is DGGITQSPKYLFRKEGQNVTLSCEQNLNHDAMYWYRQDPGQGLRLIYYSQIVNDFQKGDIAEGYSVSREKKESFPLTVTSAQKNPTAFYLCASSAAGVRTEAFFGQGTRLTVV.

V and J are TRBV5-8 and TRBJ2-5; 10 bases align to TRBD1. CDR3 length equals 16 residues. Germline V CDR1 and CDR2: SGHTS, YDEGEE. V dropped 0 bases and J dropped 5; count of bases not matched to a gene: 7. CDR3 bases: TGTGCCAGCAGCTTGGGGGGACAGGGGCTTTGGGAGACCCAGTACTTC. It yields the protein CASSLGGQGLWETQYF.

The rearrangement links TRBV4-3 to TRBJ2-7; a possible D gene is TRBD2 (5 bases). The CDR3 length is 13 residues. V was pared by 3 bases and J by 0 bases, with 6 bases between. Germline V gene data show CDR1 as LGHNA and CDR2 as YSLEER. The CDR3, as DNA: TGCGCCAGCAGCCACGGGGACTCCTACGAGCAGTACTTC. This sequence encodes CASSHGDSYEQYF.

There are a few counts of this clone. The V call is TRBV9, the J call TRBJ1-6; 9 nucleotides match TRBD1. CDR3 length: 15 amino acids. J was trimmed by 9 bases and V by 4 bases; bases with no gene match: 8. CDR1 is SGDLS and CDR2 is YYNGEE in the germline V gene. The CDR3: CASSNTGGAGSPLHF. CDR3 nucleotides: TGTGCCAGCAGCAACACAGGGGGCGCGGGTTCACCCCTCCACTTT.

The chain is built from TRBV27 and TRBJ2-1, with 7 bases matching TRBD1. V dropped 5 bases and J dropped 4; count of bases not matched to a gene: 8. CDR1 is MNHEY and CDR2 is SMNVEV in the germline V gene (reference sequence). The CDR3 length is 15 residues. CDR3 in DNA: TGTGCCAGCAGTCCGAATCCGGGACAGTACAATGAGCAGTTCTTC. This encodes CASSPNPGQYNEQFF.

This chain links TRBV23-1 with TRBJ1-1; D unclear. TRBV23-1 is an ORF for which the function is uncertain. V was pared by 7 bases and J by 0 bases, with 9 bases between. The CDR3 loop spans 13 amino acids. The CDR3 DNA reads as TGCGCCAGCACTATCCAGGTGAACACTGAAGCTTTCTTT. Its protein is CASTIQVNTEAFF.

A note on this clone: This CDR3 is also generated by other DNA sequences in the sample. The CDR3 DNA sequence: TGTGCCAGCAGTTACGAGGGGGACAGGAGCTCACCCCTCCACTTT. Amino acid sequence: CASSYEGDRSSPLHF. The V call is TRBV6-5, the J call TRBJ1-6; 8 bases match TRBD1. Germline V lookup: CDR1 MNHEY, CDR2 SVGAGI. The CDR3 totals 15 residues. With V trimmed by 2 bases and J by 10 bases, 7 bases remained unmatched.

V and J are TRBV10-3 and TRBJ1-5, with TRBD1 identical over 9 bases. This CDR3 is 14 amino acids long. J was trimmed by 0 bases and V by 10 bases; bases with no gene match: 4. Per the germline V gene, CDR1 is ENHRY and CDR2 is SYGVKD. The CDR3 bases are TGTGCCACCAAACAGGGGGCTAGCAATCAGCCCCAGCATTTT. The encoded protein is CATKQGASNQPQHF.

This clone was detected only once. The DNA of the CDR3 is TGTGCCAGCAGTTACGGGGGGGTTGGAGAGACCCAGTACTTC. This gives the protein CASSYGGVGETQYF. The rearrangement links TRBV6-5 to TRBJ2-5; 7 nucleotides agree with TRBD2. Germline V gene data show CDR1 as MNHEY and CDR2 as SVGAGI. This CDR3 is 14 amino acids long. V was clipped by 2 bases and J by 4 bases; unmatched bases: 4.

In its sample, this clone was seen once. V gene TRBV28 combines with J gene TRBJ2-1; TRBD1 is a possible D gene (6 bases). V shed 4 bases and J shed 6 bases, with 22 bases lying between them. The germline V gene encodes CDR1 MDHEN and CDR2 SYDVKM. There are 17 residues in the CDR3. CDR3 nucleotides: TGTGCCAGCAGTTATGGCGGCTACAGGGCTCCCCTCAATGAGCAGTTCTTC. Protein: CASSYGGYRAPLNEQFF.

The chain carries TRBV10-3 and TRBJ2-5; no clear D. V was clipped by 10 bases and J by 5 bases, with 11 bases between them. The CDR3 covers 11 residues. Germline V gene sequence: CDR1 ENHRY, CDR2 SYGVKD. CDR3 DNA: TGTGCCAGCCGGAGCACGGAGACCCAGTACTTC. Encoded protein: CASRSTETQYF.

V and J are TRBV7-3 and TRBJ2-6, with TRBD2 matching 13 bases. This CDR3 region has 17 residues. The germline CDR1 and CDR2 sequences are SGHTA and FQGTGA. Trimming removed 5 bases from V and 2 bases from J; junction bases left unmatched: 3. The CDR3 bases are TGTGCCAGCAGCCATGGACTAGCGGGAGCTGGGGCCAACGTCCTGACTTTC. It specifies CASSHGLAGAGANVLTF.

The chain employs TRBV2 and TRBJ2-2; 7 bases agree with TRBD1. V was clipped by 9 bases and J by 3 bases; unmatched bases: 13. The CDR3 sequence is 16 residues long. CDR1 is SNHLY and CDR2 is FYNNEI in the germline V gene. The CDR3 protein is CASKLRRDRHTGELFF. CDR3 DNA: TGTGCCAGTAAGCTCCGCCGGGACAGACACACCGGGGAGCTGTTTTTT.